This T cell receptor (beta chain) was captured by sequencing in a study of blood T cell repertoires in COVID-19. About the study: Sample material is recorded as cDNA or gDNA derived from T cells, B-cell-depleted T cells, or PBMCs.

Repertoires were generated with immunoSEQ multiplex PCR, while TCRdb's copy carries only in-frame clones and drops some. This table has 90,000 to 120,000 clones, approximately 88% appearing once. The germline V and J ends were trimmed by 4 bases and 7 bases, with 10 bases remaining between them. CDR1 and CDR2 from the germline V gene are MNHNY and SVGAGI (reference sequence). CDR3 length equals 12 residues. The chain carries TRBV6-6 and TRBJ1-2; D not resolved. This receptor was identified in a human donor in a cohort sampled during active COVID-19. Sequencing input: peripheral blood. CDR3 residues: CASSWEAGGYTF. The CDR3 DNA sequence: TGTGCCAGCAGTTGGGAGGCGGGTGGCTACACCTTC.